Below are 11 T cell receptor beta chains sequenced from a single sample in a study of blood T cell repertoires in COVID-19. Clones were sequenced by immunoSEQ multiplex PCR, and TCRdb holds only the in-frame ones, with some missing. Among roughly 190,000 clones listed, 70% to 90% were seen once. The sample was peripheral blood. The receptors here all came from a man aged 35 to 55 with active or convalescent COVID-19.

This chain links TRBV7-8 with TRBJ1-5, with TRBD1 matching over 8 bases. J was trimmed by 6 bases and V by 4 bases; bases with no gene match: 17. Germline V lookup: CDR1 SGHVS, CDR2 FQNEAQ. This CDR3 comprises 18 residues. The chain's CDR3 is CASSYQGAGISAGQPQHF. In nucleotides, the CDR3 is TGTGCCAGCAGCTATCAGGGGGCCGGGATTTCTGCGGGTCAGCCCCAGCATTTT.

A few counts support this clone. Other nucleotide sequences from this sample produce the same CDR3. The chain uses TRBV7-8 and TRBJ1-1; 11 bases fit TRBD1. The CDR3 covers 13 residues. The V segment lost 5 bases and the J segment 11 bases; nucleotides outside the gene matches: 7. Germline V CDR1 and CDR2: SGHVS, FQNEAQ. The CDR3 DNA is TGTGCCAGCAGCCCTGGGACAGGGGGGGACGCTTTCTTT. This gives the protein CASSPGTGGDAFF.

This chain joins TRBV7-8 and TRBJ1-2; D is ambiguous. V lost 4 bases and J 6 bases, leaving 15 bases between the germline ends. From germline, CDR1 is SGHVS and CDR2 FQNEAQ. The CDR3 totals 14 residues. Here the CDR3 reads CASSSEGRVDGYTF. In DNA, the CDR3 is TGTGCCAGCAGCTCCGAGGGCCGGGTGGATGGCTACACCTTC.

The DNA of the CDR3 is TGTGCCAGCAGCTTGGTGCGGTTTGCAACTAATGAAAAACTGTTTTTT. It is translated as CASSLVRFATNEKLFF. The V and J genes are TRBV5-8 and TRBJ1-4; D is undetermined. The CDR3 is made up of 16 amino acids. Trimming shortened V by 0 bases and J by 0 bases, and 9 bases separated the two germline ends. In germline, CDR1 is SGHTS, CDR2 YDEGEE.

The chain uses TRBV7-6 and TRBJ2-5; D is uncertain. There are 14 residues in the CDR3. Germline lookup yields CDR1 SGHVS and CDR2 FNYEAQ. Trimming stripped 2 bases from V and 5 bases from J, with 12 bases between. CDR3 coding DNA: TGTGCCAGCAGCTTATCTAACCCGGTGGAGACCCAGTACTTC. Residues: CASSLSNPVETQYF.

V usage is TRBV7-9 and J usage is TRBJ2-6, with D unclear. V lost 4 bases and J 2 bases, leaving 6 bases between the germline ends. Germline V gene sequence: CDR1 SEHNR, CDR2 FQNEAQ (reference sequence). CDR3 length: 14 residues. The CDR3 DNA reads as TGTGCCAGCAGCTCCAGGACTGGGGCCAACGTCCTGACTTTC. This encodes CASSSRTGANVLTF. Full variable domain (missing parts from reference TRBV7-9 and TRBJ2-6): DTGVSQNPRHKITKRGQNVTFRCDPISEHNRLYWYRQTLGQGPEFLTYFQNEAQLEKSRLLSDRFSAERPKGSFSTLEIQRTEQGDSAMYLCASSSRTGANVLTFGAGSRLTVL.

This chain uses TRBV21-1 with TRBJ1-5; the tabulated D call, TRBD1, remains unverified against the DNA. TRBV21-1 is a pseudogene. The CDR3 runs to 17 residues. In DNA, the CDR3 is TGTGCCAGCAGCACCACAGGCAGGGGGAATTGCAATCAGCCCCAGCATTTT. It specifies CASSTTGRGNCNQPQHF.

This clone was recorded only once. V usage is TRBV19 and J usage is TRBJ2-7; 7 positions agree with TRBD1. In germline, CDR1 is LNHDA, CDR2 SQIVND (reference sequence). V lost 2 bases and J lost 7; bases outside the gene matches: 5. The length of the CDR3 is 13 residues. CDR3 loop: CASSIRGPGEQYF. CDR3 nucleotides: TGTGCCAGTAGTATAAGGGGGCCGGGGGAGCAGTACTTC.

The chain carries TRBV12-5 and TRBJ2-1; TRBD2 matches at 12 bases. The length of the CDR3 is 14 residues. V lost 4 bases to trimming and J lost 8 bases; unmatched junction nucleotides: 3. The germline V gene has CDR1 LGHNT and CDR2 FRNRAP. CDR3 in DNA: TGTGCTAGTGGTTCCCGACTAGCGGGAGATGAGCAGTTCTTC. Residues: CASGSRLAGDEQFF.

The chain joins TRBV19 to TRBJ2-3; TRBD2 matches 9 bases. The CDR3 is made up of 15 amino acids. V lost 6 bases and J lost 4; bases outside the gene matches: 8. CDR1 is LNHDA, CDR2 SQIVND, per germline (reference sequence). CDR3 bases: TGTGCCAGTAGGGTTAGCGGGAGTTTTTCAGATACGCAGTATTTT. Protein product: CASRVSGSFSDTQYF.

In nucleotides, the CDR3 is TGCAGCGGTGGACAGGGGAGGTACGAGCAGTACTTC. Encoded protein: CSGGQGRYEQYF. V is TRBV29-1 and J is TRBJ2-7; 9 bases agree with TRBD1. V was clipped by 7 bases and J by 4 bases; unmatched bases: 5. Germline CDR1 is SQVTM and CDR2 is ANQGSEA. The CDR3 is 12 amino acids.